These 29 T cell receptor beta chains share one sample of origin, sequenced in a study of Tregs in tolerant kidney transplant recipients. Related graft donors supplied nonmyeloablative bone marrow transplants, and mixed chimerism was transient. Produced via immunoSEQ multiplex PCR; TCRdb's table is partial and in-frame only. The sample yields about 100,000 clones, 80% to 95% seen once. The sequencing here drew on CD4+ T cells from blood (PBMCs), taken 12 months after the transplant. Every receptor here comes from a human patient who received a combined kidney and bone marrow transplant. Some T cells may have come from the graft donor.

The chain carries TRBV27 and TRBJ2-3, with D possibly being TRBD1 (5 bases). This CDR3 has 15 amino acids. Germline assignment: CDR1 MNHEY and CDR2 SMNVEV (reference sequence). With 5 bases removed from V and 5 bases from J, the gap between germline ends came to 17 bases. CDR3 nucleotides: TGTGCCAGCAGTCCACAGGCAATCGGTGGAGATACGCAGTATTTT. It encodes CASSPQAIGGDTQYF.

This clone was detected once. This sequence joins TRBV7-2 and TRBJ1-1; 10 bases agree with TRBD1. Germline CDR1 reads SGHTA; CDR2 reads FQGNSA. Unmatched junction bases numbered 6, after V lost 2 bases and J lost 6 bases. The CDR3 totals 15 residues. The CDR3 DNA reads TGTGCCAGCAGCTTACCGGGACAGGGGTGGGCTGAAGCTTTCTTT. It is translated as CASSLPGQGWAEAFF.

The chain carries TRBV7-2 and TRBJ2-3; D perhaps matches TRBD2 (5 bases). Trimming removed 6 bases from V and 10 bases from J, with 17 bases in between. CDR3 length: 13 residues. Per the germline V gene, CDR1 is SGHTA and CDR2 is FQGNSA. The CDR3 loop is CASSPKRGEAQYF. CDR3 sequence (DNA): TGTGCCAGCAGTCCTAAACGGGGTGAAGCGCAGTATTTT.

The J gene is TRBJ1-5, the V gene TRBV19; D is perhaps TRBD1 (5 bases). The V gene's germline CDR1 is LNHDA and CDR2 SQIVND (reference sequence). The CDR3 consists of 13 residues. V was clipped by 1 base and J by 11 bases, with 12 bases between them. As DNA, the CDR3 is TGTGCCAGTAGTATAGGCGCGGACACGACCCAGCATTTT. Protein product: CASSIGADTTQHF.

To note about this clone: The same CDR3 also results from other DNA sequences found in this sample. The rearrangement joins TRBV14 to TRBJ1-6; D might be TRBD1 (5 bases). V lost 4 bases to trimming and J lost 8 bases, with 9 bases between them. There are 13 residues in the CDR3. Germline V gene data show CDR1 as SGHDN and CDR2 as FVKESK. The chain's CDR3 is CASSRAGYSPLHF. CDR3 in DNA: TGTGCCAGCAGCCGGGCAGGGTATTCACCCCTCCACTTT. Variable domain in full (rest from reference TRBV14 and TRBJ1-6): EAGVTQFPSHSVIEKGQTVTLRCDPISGHDNLYWYRRVMGKEIKFLLHFVKESKQDESGMPNNRFLAERTGGTYSTLKVQPAELEDSGVYFCASSRAGYSPLHFGNGTRLTVT.

This clone came up once. The V gene is TRBV15, the J gene TRBJ2-3, with D perhaps TRBD1 (6 bases). V gave up 2 bases and J gave up 4 bases, with 16 bases separating them. The CDR3 is 16 amino acids. Per the germline V gene, CDR1 is LNHNV and CDR2 is YYDKDF (reference sequence). CDR3 sequence (DNA): TGTGCCACCAGCAGACGGGCAGGGGCAGGGGCAGATACGCAGTATTTT. Residues: CATSRRAGAGADTQYF.

The chain has TRBV11-3 and TRBJ2-7; TRBD2 aligns across 10 bases. The CDR3 consists of 15 residues. Germline V gene data show CDR1 as SGHNT and CDR2 as YENEEA. The V and J ends lost 5 bases and 4 bases, in that order; junction bases with no gene match: 8. In nucleotides, the CDR3 is TGTGCCAGCAGCCCCCCCTTAGCGGGAGGTTACGAGCAGTACTTC. This sequence encodes CASSPPLAGGYEQYF. Looking up the rest from reference TRBV11-3 and TRBJ2-7 gives the full variable domain: EAGVVQSPRYKIIEKKQPVAFWCNPISGHNTLYWYLQNLGQGPELLIRYENEEAVDDSQLPKDRFSAERLKGVDSTLKIQPAELGDSAVYLCASSPPLAGGYEQYFGPGTRLTVT.

The chain combines TRBV7-9 with TRBJ1-4, with 7 bases matching TRBD1. V lost 2 bases, J lost 6 bases, and 12 bases stayed unmatched. Germline assignment: CDR1 SEHNR and CDR2 FQNEAQ (reference sequence). The CDR3 has 17 residues. The CDR3 DNA sequence: TGTGCCAGCAGCTTACAAGAGGGGTACCAGGGGGATGAAAAACTGTTTTTT. Protein product: CASSLQEGYQGDEKLFF.

This chain joins TRBV19 and TRBJ2-1, with 14 bases that match TRBD2. Germline V lookup: CDR1 LNHDA, CDR2 SQIVND (reference sequence). This CDR3 is 15 amino acids long. The V gene end was trimmed by 4 bases and the J gene end by 5 bases; junction bases not matched to a gene: 1. The CDR3 sequence: CASSTGLAGDNEQFF. The CDR3 nucleotides are TGTGCCAGTAGTACGGGACTAGCGGGAGACAATGAGCAGTTCTTC.

The chain couples TRBV18 to TRBJ1-2; D gene uncertain. The CDR3 runs 12 residues. Trimming cost V 4 bases and J 6 bases, with 9 bases left between them. CDR1 is KGHSH, CDR2 LQKENI, per germline. CDR3 region: CASSQLRDGYTF. CDR3 sequence (DNA): TGTGCCAGCTCACAACTCCGGGATGGCTACACCTTC.

This rearrangement joins TRBV19 to TRBJ1-1; D perhaps matches TRBD1 (5 bases). CDR1 and CDR2 (germline): LNHDA, SQIVND (reference sequence). The length of the CDR3 is 17 residues. V was pared by 2 bases and J by 3 bases, with 19 bases between. CDR3 residues: CASSINKIRARDTEAFF. The CDR3 DNA reads as TGTGCCAGTAGTATAAATAAAATAAGGGCCAGGGACACTGAAGCTTTCTTT.

The chain uses TRBV19 and TRBJ2-7; 9 bases align to TRBD1. The germline V gene encodes CDR1 LNHDA and CDR2 SQIVND (reference sequence). The CDR3 runs to 13 residues. Trimming cost V 6 bases and J 3 bases; bases outside gene matches: 3. The CDR3 loop is CASSKDRGYEQYF. DNA for the CDR3: TGTGCCAGTAGCAAGGACAGGGGCTACGAGCAGTACTTC.

The chain couples TRBV30 to TRBJ2-1; 10 bases map to TRBD1. Germline values: CDR1 GTSNPN, CDR2 SVGIG (reference sequence). Trimming took 5 bases from V and 6 from J; bases not matched to a gene: 7. This CDR3 is 14 amino acids long. CDR3 sequence (DNA): TGTGCCTGGGGTAGGACAGGGGGTAGCAATGAGCAGTTCTTC. Residues: CAWGRTGGSNEQFF.

The rearrangement links TRBV2 to TRBJ1-2, with TRBD1 matching over 7 bases. The CDR3 extends over 17 amino acids. V shed 2 bases and J 3 bases; nucleotides not matched to a gene: 12. CDR1 SNHLY and CDR2 FYNNEI come from the germline V gene. The DNA of the CDR3 is TGTGCCAGCAGTGAAATAGAAGGCAGGGGGGCGGACTATGGCTACACCTTC. Amino acid sequence: CASSEIEGRGADYGYTF.

This chain uses TRBV6-1 with TRBJ2-3, with 7 bases identical to TRBD2. CDR1 and CDR2 from the germline V gene are MNHNS and SASEGT. The ends lost 5 bases at V and 0 bases at J; junction bases unmatched: 5. The CDR3 length is 15 residues. As DNA, the CDR3 is TGTGCCAGCAGTAAGCGGGAAACTAGCACAGATACGCAGTATTTT. It codes for CASSKRETSTDTQYF.

Points on this clone: Other nucleotide sequences in the sample specify the same CDR3. V gene TRBV9 combines with J gene TRBJ1-3, with D perhaps TRBD1 (5 bases). CDR1 is SGDLS, CDR2 YYNGEE, per germline. V lost 4 bases, J lost 3 bases, and 11 bases lay in between. This CDR3 has 14 residues. CDR3 DNA sequence: TGTGCCAGCAGCCCTACGGGGGTTGGAAACACCATATATTTT. It translates to CASSPTGVGNTIYF.

The chain couples TRBV7-9 to TRBJ1-3, with D perhaps TRBD1 (5 bases). V was shortened by 5 bases and J by 0 bases, with 14 bases between the two germline ends. This CDR3 has 16 amino acids. Germline CDR1 reads SEHNR; CDR2 reads FQNEAQ (reference sequence). Written as DNA, the CDR3 is TGTGCCAGCAGCCCCCAGGGCTCGGGCTCTGGAAACACCATATATTTT. Protein: CASSPQGSGSGNTIYF.

On this clone itself: Within the sample, other DNA sequences also encode this same CDR3. The genes are TRBV4-3 and TRBJ2-3, with TRBD2 matching 9 bases. The CDR3 has 18 amino acids. With V trimmed by 1 base and J by 1 base, 9 bases remained unmatched. Germline CDR1 LGHNA, CDR2 YSLEER. The CDR3 here is CASSQASIAGVRTDTQYF. CDR3 DNA: TGCGCCAGCAGCCAAGCATCCATAGCGGGAGTACGCACAGATACGCAGTATTTT.

This chain links TRBV30 with TRBJ1-1; tentative D call: TRBD1 (5 bases). CDR3 length equals 14 residues. Trimming cost V 3 bases and J 6 bases, with 17 bases left between them. CDR1 and CDR2 from the germline V gene are GTSNPN and SVGIG (reference sequence). CDR3 nucleotides: TGTGCCTGGAGAACCGGAAGGGGATGGGCTGAAGCTTTCTTT. The encoded protein is CAWRTGRGWAEAFF.

V and J are TRBV19 and TRBJ2-5; a weak D match, TRBD1 (5 bases). V lost 3 bases and J 2 bases, leaving 10 bases between the germline ends. The germline V gene encodes CDR1 LNHDA and CDR2 SQIVND (reference sequence). The CDR3 extends over 14 amino acids. CDR3 DNA sequence: TGTGCCAGTAGTATTCGGCAGGGACAAGAGACCCAGTACTTC. Amino acid sequence: CASSIRQGQETQYF.

V usage is TRBV7-2 and J usage is TRBJ1-2; TRBD1 aligns across 9 bases. V shed 5 bases, J shed 5 bases, and the junction held 6 bases outside the gene matches. This CDR3 spans 14 amino acids. Germline CDR1 is SGHTA and CDR2 is FQGNSA. The CDR3 is CASSAGTGWYGYTF. The CDR3 DNA is TGTGCCAGCAGCGCCGGGACAGGGTGGTATGGCTACACCTTC.

V and J are TRBV9 and TRBJ1-4; no reliable D call. Deletions cut 4 bases from V and 5 bases from J, with 12 bases between. This CDR3 region has 14 residues. CDR1 is SGDLS, CDR2 YYNGEE, per germline. The CDR3 DNA follows: TGTGCCAGCAGCCCCTTGGCCAAGAATGAAAAACTGTTTTTT. The encoded protein is CASSPLAKNEKLFF.

This chain joins TRBV7-6 and TRBJ2-2; D unresolved. The CDR3 length is 17 residues. Per germline, CDR1 SGHVS and CDR2 FNYEAQ. V lost 3 bases to trimming and J lost 2 bases, with 16 bases between them. This CDR3 reads CASSFSWSPPNTGELFF. For the CDR3, the DNA is TGTGCCAGCAGCTTTAGCTGGTCACCCCCTAACACCGGGGAGCTGTTTTTT.

The V gene is TRBV5-4, the J gene TRBJ2-7; 7 positions match TRBD2. After removal of 2 bases from V and 7 bases from J, the junction contained 9 bases not matched to a gene. Germline assignment: CDR1 SGHNT and CDR2 YYREEE (reference sequence). This CDR3 comprises 14 residues. The CDR3 nucleotides read TGTGCCAGCAGCTTCGGGGGGAGAAGATATGAGCAGTACTTC. This codes for CASSFGGRRYEQYF.

This clone was detected once. Other nucleotide sequences from this sample produce the same CDR3. The chain recombines TRBV30 with TRBJ1-6; possible D gene TRBD1, 5 bases. CDR3 size: 13 residues. V lost 1 base to trimming and J lost 13 bases, with 14 bases between them. Germline V gene lookup returns CDR1 GTSNPN and CDR2 SVGIG (reference sequence). For the CDR3, the DNA is TGTGCCTGGAGTGCGGCTGGGGGGTCCCCCCTCCACTTT. It specifies CAWSAAGGSPLHF.

The chain has TRBV29-1 and TRBJ2-7; a weak D match, TRBD1 (5 bases). CDR1 and CDR2 from the germline V gene are SQVTM and ANQGSEA. V was pared by 6 bases and J by 1 base, with 10 bases between. The CDR3 contains 12 residues. CDR3 sequence: CSVIGVSYEQYF. The CDR3, as DNA: TGCAGCGTCATAGGGGTGTCCTACGAGCAGTACTTC.

The V call is TRBV4-3, the J call TRBJ1-2; D not certain. Looked up from germline, CDR1 is LGHNA and CDR2 is YSLEER. Trimming stripped 0 bases from V and 4 bases from J, with 9 bases between. There are 14 residues in the CDR3. This CDR3 is CASSQDRTSYGYTF. The CDR3 DNA is TGCGCCAGCAGCCAAGATAGGACTTCCTATGGCTACACCTTC.

Only one count was recorded for this clone. The gene calls are TRBV7-2 and TRBJ1-1; no definite D call. The CDR3 covers 13 residues. The V gene's germline CDR1 is SGHTA and CDR2 FQGNSA. The V gene lost 2 bases and the J gene lost 4 bases, with 8 bases spanning the gap. The CDR3 coding sequence is TGTGCCAGCAGCTTAAACCACGGCACTGAAGCTTTCTTT. Its protein product is CASSLNHGTEAFF. The full variable domain, completed using reference TRBV7-2 and TRBJ1-1, is GAGVSQSPSNKVTEKGKDVELRCDPISGHTALYWYRQSLGQGLEFLIYFQGNSAPDKSGLPSDRFSAERTGGSVSTLTIQRTQQEDSAVYLCASSLNHGTEAFFGQGTRLTVV.

The chain has TRBV11-1 and TRBJ2-5; the match to TRBD1 covers 9 bases. The CDR3 loop spans 15 amino acids. Trimming took 4 bases from V and 5 from J; bases not matched to a gene: 8. Germline lookup yields CDR1 SGHAT and CDR2 FQDESV (reference sequence). In DNA, the CDR3 is TGTGCCAGCAGCTACAGGGGCGACAGGGGGGAGACCCAGTACTTC. Amino acids: CASSYRGDRGETQYF. The full variable domain, completed using reference TRBV11-1 and TRBJ2-5, is EAEVAQSPRYKITEKSQAVAFWCDPISGHATLYWYRQILGQGPELLVQFQDESVVDDSQLPKDRFSAERLKGVDSTLKIQPAELGDSAMYLCASSYRGDRGETQYFGPGTRLLVL.